The text below deals with one T cell receptor (beta chain). The antigen is not known. This record belongs to a study of T cell responses to AZD1222 COVID-19 vaccine. For the study at large: The analysis combined second doses at about 4 or about 12 weeks. General study points: Donors were largely white British and mainly female; clonal diversity was possibly underestimated.

The J segment lost 7 bases and the V segment lost 2 bases, leaving 10 bases of the junction unmatched. Germline-derived CDR1 and CDR2 are LNHNV and YYDKDF (reference sequence). This CDR3 region has 16 residues. Assay: immunoSEQ multiplex PCR; the TCRdb copy retains only in-frame clones and omits some. The top ten hold roughly 24% of the sample, which has more than 60,000 clones, roughly 87% seen once. Sample: peripheral blood, taken on day 0 of AZD1222 vaccination. This sequence joins TRBV15 and TRBJ1-2; 10 nucleotides agree with TRBD1. The TCR comes from an adult in good health. This chain's CDR3 is CATSRWLGQGLAGYTF. Here the CDR3 DNA reads TGTGCCACCAGCAGATGGTTGGGACAGGGGCTCGCTGGCTACACCTTC.